A single sample gave rise to the 30 T cell receptor beta chains below, sequenced in a study of T cell responses to AZD1222 COVID-19 vaccine. Libraries were prepared by immunoSEQ multiplex PCR; TCRdb keeps only in-frame clonotypes and omits some of them. The sample carries roughly 100,000 clones, 90% to 95% recorded once. The specimen comprised peripheral blood, sampled on day 0 of AZD1222 vaccination. The receptors come from an adult in good health.

V usage is TRBV5-1 and J usage is TRBJ2-2; no reliable D call. The length of the CDR3 is 14 residues. Trimming cost V 1 base and J 4 bases, with 8 bases left between them. The germline V gene has CDR1 SGHRS and CDR2 YFSETQ. CDR3 sequence: CASSLLRGTGELFF. The CDR3 region has the DNA TGCGCCAGCAGCTTGCTTCGCGGCACCGGGGAGCTGTTTTTT.

The V gene is TRBV6-5, the J gene TRBJ1-3; D ambiguous. Germline CDR1 MNHEY, CDR2 SVGAGI. This CDR3 has 14 residues. Trimming removed 5 bases at V and 0 bases at J, with 8 bases between. CDR3 sequence: CASSRALSGNTIYF. CDR3 in DNA: TGTGCCAGCAGTCGGGCCCTCTCTGGAAACACCATATATTTT.

This clone was detected only once. V is TRBV10-3 and J is TRBJ2-1; 9 bases are shared with TRBD2. The CDR3 spans 15 residues. The V and J ends lost 0 bases and 6 bases, in that order; junction bases with no gene match: 3. Germline lookup yields CDR1 ENHRY and CDR2 SYGVKD. The CDR3, as DNA: TGTGCCATCAGTGAGTCTAGCGGGAGTGTCAATGAGCAGTTCTTC. Its protein product is CAISESSGSVNEQFF.

This clone was recorded only once. The chain combines TRBV3-1 (or the pseudogene TRBV3-2) with TRBJ2-7, with D tentatively TRBD1 (5 bases). V gave up 1 base and J gave up 0 bases, with 16 bases separating them. CDR3 length: 17 residues. In germline, CDR1 is LGHDT, CDR2 YNNKEL (reference sequence). The CDR3 spells CASSQGREGANSYEQYF. CDR3 coding DNA: TGTGCCAGCAGCCAAGGAAGGGAAGGGGCCAACTCCTACGAGCAGTACTTC.

This chain links TRBV28 with TRBJ1-2; TRBD1 might be the D (6 bases). Trimming stripped 8 bases from V and 8 bases from J, with 18 bases between. CDR1 is MDHEN, CDR2 SYDVKM, per germline. The CDR3 has 13 amino acids. This CDR3 is CASGRGQGTGYTF. CDR3 nucleotide sequence: TGTGCCAGCGGACGGGGGCAGGGGACCGGCTACACCTTC.

This clone appeared once. The chain is built from TRBV6-2 or TRBV6-3 and TRBJ2-7; 8 bases align to TRBD2. In germline, CDR1 is MNHEY, CDR2 SVGEGT. The CDR3 totals 16 residues. J lost 0 bases, V lost 2 bases, and 6 bases had no gene match. The CDR3 spells CASSYPASGFSYEQYF. CDR3 nucleotides: TGTGCCAGCAGTTACCCAGCTAGCGGGTTCTCCTACGAGCAGTACTTC.

The V and J genes are TRBV5-8 and TRBJ1-4, with a possible D match to TRBD1 (5 bases). The CDR3 contains 16 residues. Per germline, CDR1 SGHTS and CDR2 YDEGEE. Trimming cost V 0 bases and J 0 bases, with 9 bases left between them. CDR3 residues: CASSLVQGATNEKLFF. The CDR3 coding sequence is TGTGCCAGCAGCTTGGTGCAGGGCGCAACTAATGAAAAACTGTTTTTT.

This rearrangement joins TRBV28 to TRBJ1-2; 12 nucleotides agree with TRBD1. The germline V gene encodes CDR1 MDHEN and CDR2 SYDVKM. The CDR3 length is 16 residues. With 3 bases clipped from V and 5 bases from J, the junction kept 7 bases outside the gene matches. CDR3 residues: CASSFPGTGGLYGYTF. In nucleotides, the CDR3 is TGTGCCAGCAGTTTTCCCGGGACAGGGGGCTTGTATGGCTACACCTTC.

The CDR3 reads CASRQATTGEQYF. CDR3 sequence (DNA): TGTGCCAGCAGACAAGCTACGACGGGCGAGCAGTACTTC. The V gene is TRBV7-6, the J gene TRBJ2-7, with D unclear. The length of the CDR3 is 13 residues. The V gene's germline CDR1 is SGHVS and CDR2 FNYEAQ. Trimming pared 6 bases from V and 6 bases from J, leaving 15 bases between. The complete variable domain, with remaining parts taken from reference TRBV7-6 and TRBJ2-7, reads GAGVSQSPRYKVTKRGQDVALRCDPISGHVSLYWYRQALGQGPEFLTYFNYEAQQDKSGLPNDRFSAERPEGSISTLTIQRTEQRDSAMYRCASRQATTGEQYFGPGTRLTVT.

The chain recombines TRBV7-2 with TRBJ1-3; D is uncertain. The V gene lost 0 bases and the J gene lost 8 bases, with 8 bases spanning the gap. Germline lookup yields CDR1 SGHTA and CDR2 FQGNSA. The CDR3 runs 13 residues. This CDR3 is CASSLALKDTIYF. The CDR3 DNA sequence: TGTGCCAGCAGCTTAGCACTAAAAGACACCATATATTTT.

The CDR3 DNA is TGCGCCAGCAGTCAATCGCGGACGACCTCCTACGAGCAGTACTTC. This codes for CASSQSRTTSYEQYF. The chain employs TRBV23-1 and TRBJ2-7; D remains ambiguous. TRBV23-1 counts as an open reading frame of uncertain function. V was shortened by 0 bases and J by 0 bases, with 9 bases between the two germline ends. This CDR3 has 15 amino acids.

The chain has TRBV2 and TRBJ2-3; 7 bases match TRBD2. V lost 3 bases and J lost 1; bases outside the gene matches: 4. Germline V gene lookup returns CDR1 SNHLY and CDR2 FYNNEI. The CDR3 has 15 residues. CDR3 amino acids: CASSDYREGTDTQYF. Written as DNA, the CDR3 is TGTGCCAGCAGTGACTACCGGGAGGGCACAGATACGCAGTATTTT.

The chain links TRBV5-1 to TRBJ2-1; 11 bases are a match to TRBD2. Trimming cost V 3 bases and J 3 bases; bases outside gene matches: 2. CDR3 length equals 15 residues. The germline V gene has CDR1 SGHRS and CDR2 YFSETQ. The CDR3 nucleotides read TGCGCCAGCAGCTACCTAGCGGGAGGCTACAATGAGCAGTTCTTC. Amino acid sequence: CASSYLAGGYNEQFF.

V and J are TRBV5-4 and TRBJ1-6, with D possibly matching TRBD1 (5 bases). The germline V gene encodes CDR1 SGHNT and CDR2 YYREEE (reference sequence). The CDR3 is 15 residues long. Trimming removed 3 bases at V and 6 bases at J, with 13 bases between. DNA of the CDR3: TGTGCCAGCAGCTCCCAGGGTTTTATTAATTCACCCCTCCACTTT. The encoded protein is CASSSQGFINSPLHF.

The chain couples TRBV5-1 to TRBJ1-2; TRBD1 matches at 9 bases. The CDR3 runs to 14 residues. In germline, CDR1 is SGHRS, CDR2 YFSETQ. After removal of 0 bases from V and 3 bases from J, the junction contained 0 bases not matched to a gene. The CDR3 sequence is CASSLGQGDYGYTF. The CDR3 bases are TGCGCCAGCAGCTTGGGACAGGGGGACTATGGCTACACCTTC.

The chain joins TRBV27 to TRBJ1-4; D is unresolved. Germline CDR1 reads MNHEY; CDR2 reads SMNVEV (reference sequence). V lost 4 bases, J lost 4 bases, and 10 bases lay in between. The CDR3 sequence is 14 residues long. CDR3 nucleotides: TGTGCCAGCAGTTCCGTACCTCTTAATGAAAAACTGTTTTTT. This encodes CASSSVPLNEKLFF.

This clone was recorded only once. The gene calls are TRBV12-3 or TRBV12-4 and TRBJ1-6; TRBD1 might be the D (5 bases). Trimming removed 6 bases from V and 13 bases from J, with 16 bases in between. The CDR3 consists of 13 residues. Here the CDR3 reads CASRRGPGLPLHF. The CDR3 nucleotides are TGTGCCAGCAGGCGGGGACCGGGACTTCCCCTCCACTTT.

The gene calls are TRBV29-1 and TRBJ2-7; TRBD2 matches 10 bases. Germline CDR1 is SQVTM and CDR2 is ANQGSEA. CDR3 length: 14 amino acids. After removal of 6 bases from V and 4 bases from J, the junction contained 9 bases not matched to a gene. The CDR3 here is CSVGGASGSYEQYF. CDR3 coding DNA: TGCAGCGTCGGGGGGGCTAGCGGGAGTTACGAGCAGTACTTC.

The chain couples TRBV27 to TRBJ2-5; D might be TRBD1 (6 bases). The V end lost 5 bases, the J end lost 2 bases, and 12 bases lay between the germline ends. The V gene's germline CDR1 is MNHEY and CDR2 SMNVEV (reference sequence). The CDR3 loop spans 14 amino acids. This chain's CDR3 is CASSLGTPQETQYF. DNA of the CDR3: TGTGCCAGCAGTCTCGGGACACCTCAAGAGACCCAGTACTTC.

This chain connects TRBV6-4 to TRBJ1-6, with 7 nucleotides matching TRBD1. Germline lookup yields CDR1 MRHNA and CDR2 SNTAGT. V lost 0 bases to trimming and J lost 6 bases; unmatched junction nucleotides: 2. The length of the CDR3 is 15 residues. CDR3 sequence: CASSDSYRGNSPLHF. Written as DNA, the CDR3 is TGTGCCAGCAGTGACTCCTACAGGGGTAATTCACCCCTCCACTTT.

CDR3 sequence (DNA): TGTGCCAGCGGGGGGGGCAGCAATCAGCCCCAGCATTTT. Its translation: CASGGGSNQPQHF. The chain employs TRBV28 and TRBJ1-5; a weak D match, TRBD1 (6 bases). Trimming took off 8 bases at V and 1 base at J, with 9 bases between the two ends. The V gene's germline CDR1 is MDHEN and CDR2 SYDVKM. The CDR3 extends over 13 amino acids.

The count of this clone is one. The chain is built from TRBV5-6 and TRBJ1-5; D not certain. Trimming shortened V by 1 base and J by 2 bases, and 7 bases separated the two germline ends. CDR1 and CDR2 from the germline V gene are SGHDT and YYEEEE. The CDR3 contains 14 residues. CDR3 sequence: CASSLRGGNQPQHF. Written as DNA, the CDR3 is TGTGCCAGCAGCTTGCGGGGAGGCAATCAGCCCCAGCATTTT.

The J gene is TRBJ1-1, the V gene TRBV7-2; D not certain. Germline assignment: CDR1 SGHTA and CDR2 FQGNSA. V was pared by 3 bases and J by 5 bases, with 7 bases between. The CDR3 length is 12 residues. The CDR3 loop is CASSLWGTEAFF. DNA of the CDR3: TGTGCCAGCAGCTTGTGGGGAACTGAAGCTTTCTTT.

The rearrangement joins TRBV6-5 to TRBJ2-1; 7 bases are a match to TRBD1. The trim removed 9 bases at V and 2 bases at J, leaving 4 bases unmatched. The CDR3 consists of 13 residues. Germline V CDR1 and CDR2: MNHEY, SVGAGI. The CDR3, as DNA: TGTGCCAGTTCCGACAGGGCCTACAATGAGCAGTTCTTC. Translating gives CASSDRAYNEQFF.

The CDR3: CASSQEGRHNEQFF. The CDR3 nucleotides are TGTGCCAGCAGCCAAGAAGGCAGACACAATGAGCAGTTCTTC. The rearrangement joins TRBV14 to TRBJ2-1; D unresolved. Germline values: CDR1 SGHDN, CDR2 FVKESK. The germline V and J ends were trimmed by 0 bases and 5 bases, with 8 bases remaining between them. The CDR3 is 14 residues long.

The rearrangement uses TRBV14 and TRBJ2-7; 8 bases line up with TRBD2. This CDR3 region has 15 residues. V shed 2 bases, J shed 3 bases, and the junction held 6 bases outside the gene matches. Germline V CDR1 and CDR2: SGHDN, FVKESK. Here the CDR3 reads CASSQRLAQSYEQYF. CDR3 bases: TGTGCCAGCAGCCAAAGACTAGCGCAGAGCTACGAGCAGTACTTC.

V gene TRBV6-5 combines with J gene TRBJ1-5; no clear D gene. Between the trimmed V and J ends, which lost 4 bases and 9 bases, there was a span of 16 bases. This CDR3 region has 14 residues. Germline V gives CDR1 MNHEY, CDR2 SVGAGI. The CDR3 nucleotides are TGTGCCAGCAGTTTCAAGGGCCTGAATGGGCCCCAGCATTTT. Translated, it gives CASSFKGLNGPQHF.

V is TRBV27 and J is TRBJ1-2; no clear D. In germline, CDR1 is MNHEY, CDR2 SMNVEV (reference sequence). Trimming cost V 6 bases and J 5 bases, with 13 bases left between them. The CDR3 covers 13 residues. This CDR3 reads CASRPYGVYGYTF. CDR3 sequence (DNA): TGTGCCAGCAGACCATACGGAGTTTATGGCTACACCTTC.

This clone showed up just once. The chain carries TRBV12-3 or TRBV12-4 and TRBJ1-3; no firm D call. V gave up 2 bases and J gave up 9 bases, with 2 bases separating them. The CDR3 extends over 10 amino acids. The CDR3 nucleotides read TGTGCCAGCAGTTTATCCACCATATATTTT. Amino acids: CASSLSTIYF.

In this sample, this clone turned up once. The chain uses TRBV5-4 and TRBJ1-6; D is unresolved. Germline lookup yields CDR1 SGHNT and CDR2 YYREEE (reference sequence). The CDR3 consists of 16 residues. The germline V and J ends were trimmed by 4 bases and 4 bases, with 15 bases remaining between them. The CDR3 nucleotides read TGTGCCAGCAGCCCTAATCCCTGGACTTATAATTCACCCCTCCACTTT. Its protein is CASSPNPWTYNSPLHF.